These 22 T cell receptor beta chains share one sample of origin, sequenced in a study of cytomegalovirus exposure and HLA in healthy donors (dated by TCRdb to about 2017). Receptors were amplified or captured by the immunoSEQ multiplex PCR assay. For the multiplex PCR, a mixture combining 60 forward primers for TCR Vbeta segments and 13 reverse primers for TCR Jbeta segments was used. As stored in TCRdb, this immuneACCESS dataset retains in-frame rearrangements with V and J assigned. A fraction of the clones does not appear; measured against another copy, unresolved V genes explain less than half of the discrepancy, and the remainder lacks a known reason. For this sample the table gives approximately 160,000 clones, of which about 77% were detected only once. The ten biggest clones cover roughly 7% of the sample. Input material: PBMCs. These receptors were obtained from a male donor in good health and CMV-seropositive.

CDR3 protein: CASNPTGVNTEAFF. The CDR3 region has the DNA TGTGCCAGCAACCCGACAGGGGTGAACACTGAAGCTTTCTTT. V and J are TRBV9 and TRBJ1-1; the match to TRBD1 covers 8 bases. V shed 6 bases and J 0 bases; nucleotides not matched to a gene: 4. Germline loops: CDR1 SGDLS, CDR2 YYNGEE. The CDR3 sequence is 14 residues long. Drawing the rest from reference TRBV9 and TRBJ1-1, the complete variable domain is DSGVTQTPKHLITATGQRVTLRCSPRSGDLSVYWYQQSLDQGLQFLIQYYNGEERAKGNILERFSAQQFPDLHSELNLSSLELGDSALYFCASNPTGVNTEAFFGQGTRLTVV.

The V call is TRBV10-3, the J call TRBJ2-1; tentatively, D is TRBD1 (5 bases). Trimming removed 3 bases at V and 7 bases at J, with 10 bases between. Germline loops: CDR1 ENHRY, CDR2 SYGVKD. The CDR3 runs 13 residues. CDR3 in amino acids: CAISEGVVNEQFF. The DNA for the CDR3 is TGTGCCATCAGTGAAGGGGTCGTGAATGAGCAGTTCTTC.

The chain employs TRBV6-5 and TRBJ1-2, with D tentatively TRBD1 (6 bases). The V and J ends lost 7 bases and 5 bases respectively, with 17 bases between them. This CDR3 region has 14 residues. In germline, CDR1 is MNHEY, CDR2 SVGAGI. The CDR3 here is CASTQREGVYGYTF. In nucleotides, the CDR3 is TGTGCCAGCACACAGAGGGAGGGGGTATATGGCTACACCTTC.

The chain carries TRBV20-1 and TRBJ2-1, with D maybe TRBD2 (6 bases). The CDR3 is made up of 11 amino acids. V was shortened by 5 bases and J by 7 bases, with 9 bases between the two germline ends. Looked up from germline, CDR1 is DFQATT and CDR2 is SNEGSKA (reference sequence). CDR3 region: CSAPSGNEQFF. The CDR3 DNA reads as TGCAGTGCTCCAAGCGGGAATGAGCAGTTCTTC.

This clone was counted a single time. Here the CDR3 DNA reads TGCGCCAGCAGCTTGGCCAGTCGCCCTGGAAACACCATATATTTT. Encoded protein: CASSLASRPGNTIYF. V is TRBV5-1 and J is TRBJ1-3; D call uncertain. This CDR3 contains 15 residues. In germline, CDR1 is SGHRS, CDR2 YFSETQ. V gave up 0 bases and J gave up 2 bases, with 9 bases separating them.

The V gene is TRBV7-6, the J gene TRBJ2-7, with D possibly matching TRBD1 (6 bases). Between the trimmed V and J ends, which lost 6 bases and 0 bases, there was a span of 15 bases. From germline, CDR1 is SGHVS and CDR2 FNYEAQ. The CDR3 is 15 amino acids. The CDR3: CASSLYSTGSYEQYF. In DNA form, the CDR3 reads TGTGCCAGCAGTCTCTACTCGACAGGCTCCTACGAGCAGTACTTC. The full variable domain, its missing parts supplied by reference TRBV7-6 and TRBJ2-7, is GAGVSQSPRYKVTKRGQDVALRCDPISGHVSLYWYRQALGQGPEFLTYFNYEAQQDKSGLPNDRFSAERPEGSISTLTIQRTEQRDSAMYRCASSLYSTGSYEQYFGPGTRLTVT.

This chain uses TRBV14 with TRBJ1-2, with 10 bases identical to TRBD1. The V segment lost 4 bases and the J segment 5 bases; nucleotides outside the gene matches: 4. This CDR3 spans 14 amino acids. The germline V gene has CDR1 SGHDN and CDR2 FVKESK. As DNA, the CDR3 is TGTGCCAGCAGCCTCGACAGGGGGCCTTATGGCTACACCTTC. It specifies CASSLDRGPYGYTF.

This CDR3 is CAISILPGQGGNGNTIYF. CDR3 bases: TGTGCCATCAGTATACTTCCGGGACAGGGAGGTAATGGAAACACCATATATTTT. V and J are TRBV10-3 and TRBJ1-3, with 9 bases identical to TRBD1. V was pared by 5 bases and J by 3 bases, with 14 bases of the junction left unmatched. The CDR3 runs to 18 residues. Germline loops: CDR1 ENHRY, CDR2 SYGVKD.

The chain employs TRBV19 and TRBJ1-2; 8 nucleotides align to TRBD1. CDR3 length: 14 amino acids. Losses at the gene ends were 1 base for V and 8 bases for J; bases not matched to a gene: 6. Looked up from germline, CDR1 is LNHDA and CDR2 is SQIVND (reference sequence). CDR3 amino acids: CASSIVETGVGYTF. As DNA, the CDR3 is TGTGCCAGTAGTATAGTAGAGACAGGGGTCGGCTACACCTTC.

This CDR3 is CASSESFRMNTEAFF. CDR3 DNA sequence: TGTGCCAGCAGTGAAAGTTTCAGAATGAACACTGAAGCTTTCTTT. The V and J genes are TRBV6-1 and TRBJ1-1, with D hard to call. In germline, CDR1 is MNHNS, CDR2 SASEGT. The CDR3 has 15 residues. V lost 2 bases and J lost 0, with 10 bases in between.

The genes are TRBV5-6 and TRBJ1-2, with 10 bases aligning to TRBD1. The CDR3 has 15 residues. Germline CDR1 reads SGHDT; CDR2 reads YYEEEE. The junction had 3 bases not matched to a gene; V was cut back by 3 bases and J by 1 base. CDR3 loop: CASSSRDRGNYGYTF. DNA for the CDR3: TGTGCCAGCAGCTCCCGGGACAGGGGTAACTATGGCTACACCTTC. Complete variable domain (other parts from reference TRBV5-6 and TRBJ1-2): DAGVTQSPTHLIKTRGQQVTLRCSPKSGHDTVSWYQQALGQGPQFIFQYYEEEERQRGNFPDRFSGHQFPNYSSELNVNALLLGDSALYLCASSSRDRGNYGYTFGSGTRLTVV.

The CDR3 spells CAISEVGQGNSPLHF. The CDR3 nucleotides read TGTGCCATCAGTGAGGTTGGACAGGGAAATTCACCCCTCCACTTT. The J gene is TRBJ1-6, the V gene TRBV10-3; 8 nucleotides align to TRBD1. The CDR3 contains 15 residues. J gave up 7 bases and V 2 bases, and 4 bases lay outside the gene matches. CDR1 is ENHRY and CDR2 is SYGVKD in the germline V gene.

This chain uses TRBV7-9 with TRBJ2-5; 7 nucleotides agree with TRBD2. From germline, CDR1 is SEHNR and CDR2 FQNEAQ (reference sequence). This CDR3 is built from 14 residues. V trimming: 5 bases; J trimming: 6 bases; junction bases outside the gene matches: 9. CDR3 loop: CASSPQGGAQTQYF. The CDR3 DNA is TGTGCCAGCAGCCCCCAGGGAGGGGCTCAGACCCAGTACTTC.

V is TRBV7-2 and J is TRBJ1-6, with D maybe TRBD1 (6 bases). Germline V gives CDR1 SGHTA, CDR2 FQGNSA. The CDR3 extends over 14 amino acids. Trimming stripped 2 bases from V and 7 bases from J, with 9 bases between. Here the CDR3 DNA reads TGTGCCAGCAGCTTAAGTACAGGGAATTCACCCCTCCACTTT. The encoded protein is CASSLSTGNSPLHF.

The rearrangement links TRBV5-4 to TRBJ1-5, with a weak D call TRBD1 (5 bases). Trimming took off 4 bases at V and 1 base at J, with 24 bases between the two ends. Germline V lookup: CDR1 SGHNT, CDR2 YYREEE (reference sequence). CDR3 length: 19 amino acids. The CDR3 reads CASSPGGEGGRESNQPQHF. In DNA, the CDR3 is TGTGCCAGCAGCCCCGGGGGGGAGGGTGGAAGAGAGAGCAATCAGCCCCAGCATTTT.

This chain joins TRBV5-4 and TRBJ2-3, with 10 positions matching TRBD2. Per germline, CDR1 SGHNT and CDR2 YYREEE (reference sequence). The trim removed 4 bases at V and 5 bases at J, leaving 7 bases unmatched. The CDR3 spans 15 residues. CDR3 coding DNA: TGTGCCAGCAGCAGAACTAGCGGGGTAGGAGATACGCAGTATTTT. It encodes CASSRTSGVGDTQYF.

The chain recombines TRBV7-3 with TRBJ2-7, with a possible D match to TRBD1 (5 bases). Germline loops: CDR1 SGHTA, CDR2 FQGTGA. V gave up 5 bases and J gave up 3 bases, with 17 bases separating them. CDR3 length: 15 residues. The CDR3 loop is CASSPSPGQGYEQYF. As DNA, the CDR3 is TGTGCCAGCAGCCCAAGCCCAGGCCAGGGCTACGAGCAGTACTTC.

J is TRBJ2-1 and V is TRBV4-3; 7 bases align to TRBD2. With 0 bases clipped from V and 1 base from J, the junction kept 12 bases outside the gene matches. From germline, CDR1 is LGHNA and CDR2 YSLEER. The CDR3 sequence is 19 residues long. The CDR3 DNA reads as TGCGCCAGCAGCCAAGATCTCCACGGACCCGGGGGGTCCTACAATGAGCAGTTCTTC. The encoded protein is CASSQDLHGPGGSYNEQFF.

The rearrangement joins TRBV20-1 to TRBJ1-1; D call uncertain. The germline V gene encodes CDR1 DFQATT and CDR2 SNEGSKA (reference sequence). V lost 4 bases to trimming and J lost 1 base, with 4 bases between them. The CDR3 is 11 residues long. The CDR3 DNA follows: TGCAGTGCTATCAGGAACACTGAAGCTTTCTTT. Protein: CSAIRNTEAFF.

This clone was observed a few times. The V call is TRBV5-6, the J call TRBJ2-1, with 8 bases fitting TRBD2. V was clipped by 4 bases and J by 5 bases; unmatched bases: 17. The CDR3 has 18 residues. The germline CDR1 and CDR2 sequences are SGHDT and YYEEEE. For the CDR3, the DNA is TGTGCCAGCAGCCCACTAGGGCGGGGGGCGAGGTACAACAATGAGCAGTTCTTC. This translates into CASSPLGRGARYNNEQFF.

V and J are TRBV7-9 and TRBJ2-7, with D unclear. The V and J ends lost 8 bases and 3 bases respectively, with 11 bases between them. Germline CDR1 is SEHNR and CDR2 is FQNEAQ (reference sequence). The CDR3 is 12 amino acids. CDR3 sequence (DNA): TGTGCCAGCTCCGGTGAGAGCTACGAGCAGTACTTC. As protein: CASSGESYEQYF.

The chain recombines TRBV5-4 with TRBJ2-5; 8 bases fit TRBD1. V lost 4 bases to trimming and J lost 4 bases; unmatched junction nucleotides: 9. CDR3 size: 15 residues. Per the germline V gene, CDR1 is SGHNT and CDR2 is YYREEE (reference sequence). The CDR3 nucleotides are TGTGCCAGCAGCCCATATGGCAGGGGGCGAGAGACCCAGTACTTC. Translated, it gives CASSPYGRGRETQYF.